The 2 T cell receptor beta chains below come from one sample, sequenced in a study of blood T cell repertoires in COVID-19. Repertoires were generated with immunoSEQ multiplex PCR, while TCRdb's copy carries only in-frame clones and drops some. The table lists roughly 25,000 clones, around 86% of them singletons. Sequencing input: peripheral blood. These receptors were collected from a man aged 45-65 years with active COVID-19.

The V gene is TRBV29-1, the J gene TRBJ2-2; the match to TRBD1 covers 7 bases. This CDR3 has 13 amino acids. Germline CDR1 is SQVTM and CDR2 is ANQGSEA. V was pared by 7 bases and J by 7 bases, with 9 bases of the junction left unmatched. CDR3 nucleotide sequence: TGCAGCGCTTACAGGGGTCGGAACGGGGAGCTGTTTTTT. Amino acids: CSAYRGRNGELFF.

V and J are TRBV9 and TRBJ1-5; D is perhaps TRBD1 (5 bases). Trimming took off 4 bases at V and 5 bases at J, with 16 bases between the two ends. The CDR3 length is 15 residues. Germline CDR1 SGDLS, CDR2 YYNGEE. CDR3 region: CASSRDGGVHQPQHF. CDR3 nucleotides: TGTGCCAGCAGCAGAGACGGGGGGGTGCATCAGCCCCAGCATTTT.